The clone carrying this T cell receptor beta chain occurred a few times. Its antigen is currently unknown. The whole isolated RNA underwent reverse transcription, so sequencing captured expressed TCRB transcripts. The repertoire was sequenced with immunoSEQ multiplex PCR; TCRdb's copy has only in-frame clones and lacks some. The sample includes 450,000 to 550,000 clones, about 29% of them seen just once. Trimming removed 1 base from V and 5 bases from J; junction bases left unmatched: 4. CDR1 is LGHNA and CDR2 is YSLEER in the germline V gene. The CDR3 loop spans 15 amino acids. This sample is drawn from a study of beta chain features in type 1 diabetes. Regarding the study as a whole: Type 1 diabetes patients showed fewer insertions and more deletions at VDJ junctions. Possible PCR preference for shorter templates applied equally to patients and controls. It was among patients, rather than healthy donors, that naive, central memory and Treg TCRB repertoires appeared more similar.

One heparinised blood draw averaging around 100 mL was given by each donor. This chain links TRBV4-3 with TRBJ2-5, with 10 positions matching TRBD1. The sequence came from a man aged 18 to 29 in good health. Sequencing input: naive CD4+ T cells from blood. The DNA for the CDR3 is TGCGCCAGCAGCCAAGCTGACAGGGGGCCGGAGACCCAGTACTTC. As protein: CASSQADRGPETQYF.